These 7 T cell receptor beta chains share one sample of origin, sequenced in a study of shared clonotypes between healthy human individuals. Only CD45RO-negative cells positively selected for CCR7 counted as naive CD8 cells, so terminally differentiated effector memory CD45RA+ cells were excluded. Profiling relied on immunoSEQ multiplex PCR, and the TCRdb table lists in-frame clones only, not all of them. The sample has under 2,000,000 clones, roughly 94% seen once. Sequenced input: naive CD8+ T cells sorted from blood. Source of these receptors: a man aged 18 to 30 in good health.

The chain employs TRBV19 and TRBJ1-1; maybe TRBD1 (6 bases). V shed 6 bases and J shed 11 bases, with 22 bases lying between them. This CDR3 comprises 14 residues. Germline-derived CDR1 and CDR2 are LNHDA and SQIVND (reference sequence). As DNA, the CDR3 is TGTGCCAGTAGCCAGCGGTGGGGGCGCGAGAAGGCTTTCTTT. Amino acids: CASSQRWGREKAFF.

CDR3 sequence: CASSPGAGPVNEQFF. For the CDR3, the DNA is TGTGCCAGCAGCCCAGGGGCGGGCCCGGTGAATGAGCAGTTCTTC. The rearrangement joins TRBV11-2 to TRBJ2-1; D possibly corresponds to TRBD1 (6 bases). Germline V gene sequence: CDR1 SGHAT, CDR2 FQNNGV. The CDR3 totals 15 residues. Trimming pared 5 bases from V and 7 bases from J, leaving 18 bases between.

This chain links TRBV9 with TRBJ2-1, with TRBD1 identical over 8 bases. The CDR3 extends over 15 amino acids. Germline trimming cut 3 bases from V and 12 bases from J; bases unmatched to any gene: 14. Germline V CDR1 and CDR2: SGDLS, YYNGEE. The CDR3 region is CASSADPDLGTGQFF. DNA for the CDR3: TGTGCCAGCAGCGCGGACCCTGATTTGGGGACAGGGCAGTTCTTC. Full variable domain (missing parts from reference TRBV9 and TRBJ2-1): DSGVTQTPKHLITATGQRVTLRCSPRSGDLSVYWYQQSLDQGLQFLIQYYNGEERAKGNILERFSAQQFPDLHSELNLSSLELGDSALYFCASSADPDLGTGQFFGPGTRLTVL.

The chain recombines TRBV7-9 with TRBJ2-1; D may be TRBD1 (5 bases). This CDR3 spans 16 amino acids. Germline assignment: CDR1 SEHNR and CDR2 FQNEAQ (reference sequence). Trimming removed 3 bases at V and 1 base at J, with 13 bases between. CDR3 bases: TGTGCCAGCAGCTTGAGCCCAAGGGGTTCCTACAATGAGCAGTTCTTC. It codes for CASSLSPRGSYNEQFF.

This chain joins TRBV6-1 and TRBJ2-1; the D call may be TRBD1 or TRBD2 (5 bases each). The CDR3 is 18 residues long. Germline V lookup: CDR1 MNHNS, CDR2 SASEGT. V was trimmed by 1 base and J by 9 bases, leaving 25 bases between them. The CDR3, as DNA: TGTGCCAGCAGTGAAGGCCCCCCCTCTCACATCGGGGCAGGTGAGCAGTTCTTC. This translates into CASSEGPPSHIGAGEQFF.

J is TRBJ1-1 and V is TRBV30; the D is unclear. The V end was cut by 4 bases, the J end by 0 bases, with 15 bases between. CDR1 and CDR2 from the germline V gene are GTSNPN and SVGIG (reference sequence). The CDR3 loop spans 15 amino acids. Written as DNA, the CDR3 is TGTGCCTGGAATATAGGGAGCCTTCTGAACACTGAAGCTTTCTTT. Translation gives CAWNIGSLLNTEAFF.

The chain couples TRBV4-3 to TRBJ1-4; D remains unclear. Germline CDR1 and CDR2: LGHNA and YSLEER. This CDR3 comprises 13 residues. Between the trimmed V and J ends, which lost 3 bases and 2 bases, there was a span of 4 bases. The CDR3 DNA reads as TGCGCCAGCAGCCAGGCGACTAATGAAAAACTGTTTTTT. This codes for CASSQATNEKLFF.